This entry features one T cell receptor (beta chain) sequence. Its matching antigen is unknown. Cohort: HPV-negative, locally advanced oral cavity squamous cell carcinoma patients. This CDR3 is 14 amino acids long. Germline loops: CDR1 WNHNN, CDR2 SYGVQD (reference sequence). The ends lost 6 bases at V and 5 bases at J; junction bases unmatched: 4. This record comes from a study of neoadjuvant anti-PD-1 for oral cavity cancer. Study findings and constraints: TCR analyses covered only three patients per response group. Higher pretreatment Treg/Th17 ratios tracked higher pretreatment blood clonality.

The repertoire was sequenced with immunoSEQ multiplex PCR; TCRdb's copy has only in-frame clones and lacks some. This table has around 14,000 clones, approximately 71% appearing once. The sequencing used PBMCs, collected before nivolumab (anti-PD-1) treatment. The rearrangement joins TRBV10-1 to TRBJ2-2; 9 bases line up with TRBD1. The sequence came from a person aged 40 to 85 with oral cavity squamous cell carcinoma. CDR3 residues: CASSGTGRTGELFF. As DNA, the CDR3 is TGCGCCAGCAGCGGGACAGGGCGAACCGGGGAGCTGTTTTTT.